This note documents a single T cell receptor beta chain sequence. The antigen remains undetermined. The data were taken from a study of identical twins. General study findings and limits: Models underestimated how often monozygotic twins shared out-of-frame TCR alpha.

Via MiXCR, TCRdb re-called the 5' RACE reads, giving one row per CDR3 protein. Of roughly 350,000 distinct CDR3 sequences in the sample, 9% were seen once. With 7 bases removed from V and 8 bases from J, the gap between germline ends came to 14 bases. CDR3 length: 13 amino acids. CDR1 is SEHNR, CDR2 FQNEAQ, per germline (reference sequence). Only healthy Caucasians were enrolled as donors. The origin of this receptor is a woman between 45 and 60 years old in good health. This chain connects TRBV7-9 to TRBJ1-4; D gene uncertain. What was sequenced was naive T cells sorted from blood. CDR3 coding DNA: TGTGCCAGCAACCCATTAGTGGGGGAAAAACTGTTTTTT. It yields the protein CASNPLVGEKLFF.